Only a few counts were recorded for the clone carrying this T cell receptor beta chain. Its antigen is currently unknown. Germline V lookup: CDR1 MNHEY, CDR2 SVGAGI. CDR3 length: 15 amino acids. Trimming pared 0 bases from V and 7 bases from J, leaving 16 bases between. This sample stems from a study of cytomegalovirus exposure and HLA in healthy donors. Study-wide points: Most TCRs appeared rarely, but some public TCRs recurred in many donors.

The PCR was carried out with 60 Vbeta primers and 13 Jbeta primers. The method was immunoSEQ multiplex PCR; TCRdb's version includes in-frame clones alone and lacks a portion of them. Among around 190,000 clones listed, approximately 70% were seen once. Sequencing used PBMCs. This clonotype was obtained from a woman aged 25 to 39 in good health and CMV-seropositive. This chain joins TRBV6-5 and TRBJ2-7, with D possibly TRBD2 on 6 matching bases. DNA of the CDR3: TGTGCCAGCAGTTACTCAACTGACGGGGGAGAGGAGCAGTACTTC. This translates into CASSYSTDGGEEQYF.